The rows below give T cell receptor beta chains drawn from one sample of a study of shared clonotypes between healthy human individuals. The table came from immunoSEQ multiplex PCR; TCRdb's copy has only in-frame clones and leaves some out. The table includes some 2.1 million clones, just over 90% detected once. The sequenced sample was naive CD8+ T cells from PBMCs. The receptor set was obtained from a man between 18 and 35 years old in good health. Some clones in this sample may be carry-over from other donors' samples. Each CDR3 is given with its conserved first and last residue. Fields, in order: J gene, V gene, CDR3 protein.

J gene: TRBJ2-2
V gene: TRBV7-9
CDR3 protein: CASSWGRENTGELFF

J gene: TRBJ2-1
V gene: TRBV2
CDR3 protein: CASRVDATNEQFF

J gene: TRBJ1-2
V gene: TRBV30
CDR3 protein: CAWSVGTAYGYTF

J gene: TRBJ1-1
V gene: TRBV27
CDR3 protein: CASSLLGSGDTEAFF

J gene: TRBJ1-5
V gene: TRBV27
CDR3 protein: CASRSGSREGNQPQHF

J gene: TRBJ1-3
V gene: TRBV10-3
CDR3 protein: CAISESRNSGNTIYF

J gene: TRBJ2-7
V gene: TRBV27
CDR3 protein: CASRGFAFYEQYF

J gene: TRBJ2-7
V gene: TRBV28
CDR3 protein: CASSFGGYSDEQYF

J gene: TRBJ1-2
V gene: TRBV28
CDR3 protein: CASSFLRGHLGYTF

J gene: TRBJ2-7
V gene: TRBV19
CDR3 protein: CASSIGSDEQYF

J gene: TRBJ2-6
V gene: TRBV27
CDR3 protein: CASSQGLGSGANVLTF

J gene: TRBJ2-7
V gene: TRBV6-1
CDR3 protein: CASRRTSRADEQYF

J gene: TRBJ2-7
V gene: TRBV2
CDR3 protein: CASSEGFPGGGYEQYF

J gene: TRBJ2-5
V gene: TRBV6-1
CDR3 protein: CASSEDSQETQYF

J gene: TRBJ2-1
V gene: TRBV4-1
CDR3 protein: CASSQVGAGGEQFF

J gene: TRBJ2-2
V gene: TRBV2
CDR3 protein: CASSDPQATNTGELFF

J gene: TRBJ2-1
V gene: TRBV4-1
CDR3 protein: CASSQDSLAGFYNEQFF

J gene: TRBJ2-2
V gene: TRBV18
CDR3 protein: CASSWASGDSGELFF

J gene: TRBJ2-7
V gene: TRBV5-6
CDR3 protein: CASSSQGKGEQYF

J gene: TRBJ2-7
V gene: TRBV20-1
CDR3 protein: CSARLSYEQYF

J gene: TRBJ1-5
V gene: TRBV5-3
CDR3 protein: CARSLCQGATGQPQHF

J gene: TRBJ1-3
V gene: TRBV27
CDR3 protein: CASSQDRGSGNTIYF

J gene: -
V gene: TRBV28
CDR3 protein: CASSPNSYEQYF

J gene: TRBJ2-7
V gene: TRBV5-6
CDR3 protein: CASSDALGHEQYF

J gene: TRBJ1-1
V gene: TRBV11-2
CDR3 protein: CASSLHNTEAFF

J gene: TRBJ1-1
V gene: TRBV29-1
CDR3 protein: CSVKTGENTEAFF

J gene: TRBJ2-7
V gene: TRBV27
CDR3 protein: CASSFGGGEQYF

J gene: TRBJ1-5
V gene: TRBV19
CDR3 protein: CASNDGGQPQHF

J gene: TRBJ2-7
V gene: TRBV7-2
CDR3 protein: CASTPGAETYEQYF

J gene: TRBJ2-1
V gene: TRBV6-1
CDR3 protein: CASSGGTGRYNEQFF

J gene: TRBJ2-1
V gene: TRBV2
CDR3 protein: CAVGLAGAPEQFF

J gene: TRBJ2-1
V gene: TRBV7-9
CDR3 protein: CASSLGIRGTYNEQFF

J gene: TRBJ1-1
V gene: TRBV9
CDR3 protein: CASNPVTEAFF

J gene: TRBJ2-7
V gene: TRBV18
CDR3 protein: CASAPGDGYEQYF

J gene: TRBJ1-5
V gene: TRBV6-1
CDR3 protein: CATQPQHF

J gene: TRBJ1-2
V gene: TRBV27
CDR3 protein: CASSPPGQLYGYTF

J gene: TRBJ1-1
V gene: TRBV27
CDR3 protein: CASSSLDDRAEAFF

J gene: TRBJ2-1
V gene: TRBV28
CDR3 protein: CASSSIGQNNEQFF

J gene: TRBJ2-5
V gene: TRBV9
CDR3 protein: CASSVDGRGKETQYF

J gene: TRBJ2-3
V gene: TRBV6-4
CDR3 protein: CASSAWDRSTDTQYF

J gene: TRBJ1-1
V gene: TRBV4-1
CDR3 protein: CASSQTGGLNTEAFF